This is a list of T cell receptor beta chains from one sample in a study of OX40 agonist ivuxolimab in advanced cancers. Libraries were prepared by immunoSEQ multiplex PCR; TCRdb keeps only in-frame clonotypes and omits some of them. The sample has 26,000 or so clones; roughly 90% are singletons. The sample consisted of CD4+ or CD8+ T cells sorted from blood, taken in a trial of the OX40 agonist ivuxolimab. The receptors were gathered from an adult with an advanced solid tumor such as melanoma, head and neck, liver or kidney cancer. CDR3s include the opening cysteine and the closing phenylalanine or tryptophan. Fields, in order: J gene, D gene, V gene, clone size, CDR3 DNA, CDR3 protein. A D gene is named only where the DNA matches it firmly. Clone size, where shown, is once, few, many, or a class for clones that have expanded.

TRBJ1-5 - TRBV2 - TGTGCCAGCAGTGCAGGAGGTTATAGCAATCAGCCCCAGCATTTT CASSAGGYSNQPQHF
TRBJ1-1 - TRBV30 - TGTGCCTGGAGTGTATCAGGGGTTACTGAAGCTTTCTTT CAWSVSGVTEAFF
TRBJ2-5 - TRBV7-9 - TGTGCCAGCAGCTCCAGAGGGGGGTGGGAGACCCAGTACTTC CASSSRGGWETQYF
TRBJ2-5 - TRBV7-8 - TGTGCCAGCAGCTTACCCGGGCGAGGGCGAGGGGGTGAGACCCAGTACTTC CASSLPGRGRGGETQYF
TRBJ2-7 - TRBV13 - TGTGCCAGCAGCTCCTTCGAGGAGGGGGCAAACTACGAGCAGTACTTC CASSSFEEGANYEQYF
TRBJ2-7 - TRBV9 - TGTGCCAGCTCCGAGGGAGGCAGCTACGAGCAGTACTTC CASSEGGSYEQYF
TRBJ2-3 TRBD1 TRBV11-2 - TGTGCCAGCAGCTTGGGACAGCCAGATACGCAGTATTTT CASSLGQPDTQYF
TRBJ1-2 - TRBV6-1 - TGTGCCAGCAGGCAGTATTATGGCTACACCTTC CASRQYYGYTF
TRBJ2-7 - TRBV7-2 - TGTGCCAGCAGCCCTGGCCCCACCTCCGAGCAGTACTTC CASSPGPTSEQYF
TRBJ2-1 TRBD1 TRBV11-3 - TGTGCCAGCAGCTCCACAGGGGGCACCTACAATGAGCAGTTCTTC CASSSTGGTYNEQFF
TRBJ2-7 - TRBV14 few TGTGCCAGCAGCCAAACAGGGTGGGACGAGCAGTACTTC CASSQTGWDEQYF
TRBJ2-3 TRBD2 TRBV7-9 - TGTGCCAGCAGCTTTCCTCTAGCGGGGGATCTAGATACGCAGTATTTT CASSFPLAGDLDTQYF
TRBJ2-3 - TRBV6-5 once TGTGCCAGCCGATGGCAGGGAATGGGCACAGATACGCAGTATTTT CASRWQGMGTDTQYF
TRBJ2-7 - TRBV10-3 - TGTGCCATCAGTGAGTCGGGGGACGAGCAGTACTTC CAISESGDEQYF
TRBJ2-1 - TRBV19 - TGTGCCAGTAGTATTGGGTCAGCATACAATGAGCAGTTCTTC CASSIGSAYNEQFF
TRBJ2-5 - TRBV5-4 - TGTGCCAGCAGCTTGGGACTAGATCAAGAGACCCAGTACTTC CASSLGLDQETQYF
TRBJ2-3 TRBD1 TRBV7-6 once TGTGCCAGCAGCGCCGGGACAGGGGAGGGCACAGATACGCAGTATTTT CASSAGTGEGTDTQYF
TRBJ2-5 TRBD1 TRBV11-2 - TGTGCCAGCAGCTTAGGGACAGGGTGGGAGACCCAGTACTTC CASSLGTGWETQYF
TRBJ1-2 - TRBV5-8 - TGTGCCAGCAGCTTGGGGGCAGCCTTGTATGGCTACACCTTC CASSLGAALYGYTF
TRBJ2-7 - TRBV6-5 - TGTGCCAGCAGTTACTCGGCCAGTTTCGACGAGCAGTACTTC CASSYSASFDEQYF
TRBJ1-3 - TRBV6-6 - TGTGCCAGCGCTTCTGGAAACACCATATATTTT CASASGNTIYF
TRBJ1-4 - TRBV7-6 - TGTGCCAGCAGCTTACGGATGACTAATGAAAAACTGTTTTTT CASSLRMTNEKLFF
TRBJ2-1 TRBD2 TRBV7-2 medium-sized TGTGCCAGCAGCGTGACTAGCGGACCCTACAATGAGCAGTTCTTC CASSVTSGPYNEQFF
TRBJ2-3 - TRBV28 - TGTGCCAGCAGCCCAGGGTCGTGGAGCACAGATACGCAGTATTTT CASSPGSWSTDTQYF
TRBJ2-3 TRBD2 TRBV27 - TGTGCCAGCAGTTTATCGGGGTTGCGGGAGAGCGCAGATACGCAGTATTTT CASSLSGLRESADTQYF
TRBJ2-7 - TRBV4-1 - TGCGCCAGCAGCCAAGTCCCCGGGACTTCATCCTACGAGCAGTACTTC CASSQVPGTSSYEQYF
TRBJ2-3 TRBD2 TRBV6-1 - TGTGCCAGCAGTGAATTTAGACTAGCGGGGACTTATTTT CASSEFRLAGTYF
TRBJ2-7 - TRBV27 - TGTGCCAGCAGTCCACATAGGTTCTACGAGCAGTACTTC CASSPHRFYEQYF
TRBJ2-7 TRBD1 TRBV15 - TGTGCCACCAGCCCAGGGGGCGCCCGGCAGTACTTC CATSPGGARQYF
TRBJ2-4 - TRBV7-3 - TGTGCCAGCAGCTTAAAAGGCCCTGGACACTTCAAAAACATTCAGTACTTC CASSLKGPGHFKNIQYF
TRBJ2-2 - TRBV9 few TGTGCCAGCAGCGTAGTTGAGGGTTTCGGGGAGCTGTTTTTT CASSVVEGFGELFF
TRBJ1-5 - TRBV4-3 once TGCGCCAGCAGCCAAGATCTAGGTCAGCCCCAGCATTTT CASSQDLGQPQHF
TRBJ2-4 - TRBV4-3 - TGCGCCAGCAGCTCCGGACTTGAAAACATTCAGTACTTC CASSSGLENIQYF
TRBJ2-3 - TRBV4-2 once TGTGCCAGCAGCCAAGGGGCTTTCACAGATACGCAGTATTTT CASSQGAFTDTQYF
TRBJ2-3 TRBD2 TRBV4-2 - TGTGCCAGCAGCCATCCATCGGCGGGGGGGAAACTTGTCACAGATACGCAGTATTTT CASSHPSAGGKLVTDTQYF
TRBJ1-1 - TRBV5-1 - TGCGCCAGCAGCAGTGGGGCGGGCACTGAAGCTTTCTTT CASSSGAGTEAFF
TRBJ2-1 TRBD2 TRBV19 - TGTGCCAGTAGTATAACCCCTAGCGGGGGCTACAATGAGCAGTTCTTC CASSITPSGGYNEQFF
TRBJ2-1 TRBD2 TRBV7-2 - TGTGCCAGCAGCCCCGGACTAGCGGGGGGCAATGAGCAGTTCTTC CASSPGLAGGNEQFF
TRBJ2-3 - TRBV14 - TGTGCCAGCAGCCAAGGAGGCGGGAGCACAGATACGCAGTATTTT CASSQGGGSTDTQYF
TRBJ2-2 - TRBV6-5 - TGTGCCAGCAGTTACTCCAGGGGCGCACCCGGGGAGCTGTTTTTT CASSYSRGAPGELFF
TRBJ2-7 TRBD2 TRBV27 - TGTGCCAGCAGTCCTCATAGCGGGAGGGCCTACGAGCAGTACTTC CASSPHSGRAYEQYF
TRBJ2-1 - TRBV2 - TGTGCCAGCACCTTCGACCCATACAATGAGCAGTTCTTC CASTFDPYNEQFF
TRBJ2-5 - TRBV7-9 - TGTGCCAGCAGCTTTCCGGGGGAGACCCAGTACTTC CASSFPGETQYF
TRBJ2-2 - TRBV6-4 - TGTGCCTGTTACCACGGGACACTTAACACCGGGGAGCTGTTTTTT CACYHGTLNTGELFF
TRBJ2-3 TRBD2 TRBV19 - TGTGCCACCGTTGCGGGGGAGCAGTATTTT CATVAGEQYF